These 14 T cell receptor beta chains share one sample of origin, sequenced in a study of blood T cell repertoires in COVID-19. Here immunoSEQ multiplex PCR was the method, and the copy in TCRdb shows in-frame clones only, minus some. The profile shows about 160,000 clones, 82% of them singletons. Input material: peripheral blood. These receptor sequences come from a woman aged 40-49 years with COVID-19, enrolled during active disease.

The genes are TRBV5-1 and TRBJ2-3; 11 bases match TRBD1. Trimming removed 5 bases from V and 4 bases from J; junction bases left unmatched: 6. This CDR3 comprises 15 residues. The germline CDR1 and CDR2 sequences are SGHRS and YFSETQ. As DNA, the CDR3 is TGCGCCAGCAGGATCCGGACAGGGGGCGCAGATACGCAGTATTTT. This encodes CASRIRTGGADTQYF.

The chain links TRBV30 to TRBJ1-1; 11 nucleotides agree with TRBD1. The J segment lost 9 bases and the V segment lost 4 bases, leaving 16 bases of the junction unmatched. Germline V gene lookup returns CDR1 GTSNPN and CDR2 SVGIG (reference sequence). CDR3 length equals 16 residues. CDR3 in DNA: TGTGCCTGGACCTCAAGGGCAGGACAGGGGGCGGCTAAAGCTTTCTTT. It codes for CAWTSRAGQGAAKAFF.

The chain employs TRBV11-2 and TRBJ1-5, with D uncertain. Trimming took off 1 base at V and 2 bases at J, with 6 bases between the two ends. The CDR3 totals 14 residues. CDR1 and CDR2 (germline): SGHAT, FQNNGV. CDR3 residues: CASSLVGGNQPQHF. CDR3 sequence (DNA): TGTGCCAGCAGCTTAGTGGGCGGCAATCAGCCCCAGCATTTT.

The chain links TRBV28 to TRBJ2-1; TRBD2 matches at 11 bases. The CDR3 extends over 13 amino acids. The germline V gene has CDR1 MDHEN and CDR2 SYDVKM. After removal of 6 bases from V and 10 bases from J, the junction contained 5 bases not matched to a gene. The CDR3 protein is CASSPRLAGEQFF. The CDR3, as DNA: TGTGCCAGCAGCCCCAGACTAGCGGGGGAGCAGTTCTTC.

The chain is built from TRBV27 and TRBJ1-1; tentatively, D is TRBD1 (5 bases). Germline CDR1 reads MNHEY; CDR2 reads SMNVEV (reference sequence). V was trimmed by 6 bases and J by 1 base, leaving 18 bases between them. The CDR3 spans 16 residues. The CDR3 DNA reads TGTGCCAGCAGACCCTCGGTAGGGGCGGCGAACACTGAAGCTTTCTTT. Translation gives CASRPSVGAANTEAFF.

V gene TRBV7-8 combines with J gene TRBJ2-1, with TRBD2 identical over 9 bases. V lost 1 base and J lost 15; bases outside the gene matches: 19. This CDR3 has 17 residues. Germline values: CDR1 SGHVS, CDR2 FQNEAQ. As DNA, the CDR3 is TGTGCCAGCAGCTTAGTTCCCCCGGGACTAGCTCCGTGGGCGCTGTTCTTC. It specifies CASSLVPPGLAPWALFF.

The chain carries TRBV14 and TRBJ1-1, with TRBD1 matching 9 bases. In germline, CDR1 is SGHDN, CDR2 FVKESK. Germline trimming cut 7 bases from V and 3 bases from J; bases unmatched to any gene: 6. This CDR3 has 14 amino acids. The CDR3 protein is CASNTGGVHTEAFF. The CDR3 DNA reads as TGTGCCAGCAACACAGGGGGCGTCCACACTGAAGCTTTCTTT. Full variable domain (rest looked up from reference TRBV14 and TRBJ1-1): EAGVTQFPSHSVIEKGQTVTLRCDPISGHDNLYWYRRVMGKEIKFLLHFVKESKQDESGMPNNRFLAERTGGTYSTLKVQPAELEDSGVYFCASNTGGVHTEAFFGQGTRLTVV.

The chain joins TRBV15 to TRBJ1-5; tentatively, D is TRBD1 (6 bases). This CDR3 is 18 amino acids long. V was pared by 0 bases and J by 3 bases, with 18 bases between. Germline CDR1 and CDR2: LNHNV and YYDKDF (reference sequence). The CDR3 loop reads CATSRDHSEQGANQPQHF. The CDR3 nucleotides are TGTGCCACCAGCAGAGATCATAGTGAACAGGGCGCCAATCAGCCCCAGCATTTT.

There are a few counts of this clone. The V gene is TRBV6-5, the J gene TRBJ2-5; a possible D gene is TRBD1 (5 bases). The V gene lost 7 bases and the J gene lost 2 bases, with 11 bases spanning the gap. The CDR3 runs to 13 residues. The germline V gene has CDR1 MNHEY and CDR2 SVGAGI. The DNA for the CDR3 is TGTGCCAGCACTAAACAGGTACAAGAGACCCAGTACTTC. Its protein is CASTKQVQETQYF.

The chain uses TRBV6-1 and TRBJ2-1; tentative D call: TRBD1 (5 bases). CDR3 length: 15 amino acids. Trimming removed 3 bases at V and 0 bases at J, with 9 bases between. From germline, CDR1 is MNHNS and CDR2 SASEGT. CDR3 in DNA: TGTGCCAGCAGTGATCAGGGATTCTCCTACAATGAGCAGTTCTTC. It specifies CASSDQGFSYNEQFF.

V gene TRBV5-4 combines with J gene TRBJ2-3; 9 nucleotides match TRBD2. CDR1 and CDR2 (germline): SGHNT, YYREEE (reference sequence). V shed 2 bases, J shed 8 bases, and the junction held 9 bases outside the gene matches. The CDR3 length is 15 residues. CDR3 protein: CASSLASGDVSTQYF. CDR3 coding DNA: TGTGCCAGCAGCTTAGCTAGCGGGGACGTAAGTACGCAGTATTTT.

The genes are TRBV15 and TRBJ2-5; 7 bases are a match to TRBD2. The CDR3 covers 17 residues. Per the germline V gene, CDR1 is LNHNV and CDR2 is YYDKDF (reference sequence). Trimming removed 3 bases from V and 0 bases from J; junction bases left unmatched: 10. The CDR3 spells CATSSRPAGGNQETQYF. CDR3 nucleotide sequence: TGTGCCACCAGCAGTCGCCCAGCCGGGGGGAACCAAGAGACCCAGTACTTC.

The gene calls are TRBV2 and TRBJ2-4; a weak D match, TRBD2 (5 bases). Germline loops: CDR1 SNHLY, CDR2 FYNNEI. The CDR3 consists of 13 residues. Trimming cost V 6 bases and J 5 bases, with 11 bases left between them. The CDR3 sequence: CASSVGSQNIQYF. The CDR3, as DNA: TGTGCCAGCAGCGTAGGGAGCCAAAACATTCAGTACTTC.

The rearrangement uses TRBV6-1 and TRBJ2-5; TRBD1 aligns across 8 bases. Germline V gene sequence: CDR1 MNHNS, CDR2 SASEGT. With 3 bases clipped from V and 3 bases from J, the junction kept 3 bases outside the gene matches. CDR3 length: 14 residues. CDR3 loop: CASSDPDREETQYF. The DNA of the CDR3 is TGTGCCAGCAGTGATCCGGACAGGGAAGAGACCCAGTACTTC.